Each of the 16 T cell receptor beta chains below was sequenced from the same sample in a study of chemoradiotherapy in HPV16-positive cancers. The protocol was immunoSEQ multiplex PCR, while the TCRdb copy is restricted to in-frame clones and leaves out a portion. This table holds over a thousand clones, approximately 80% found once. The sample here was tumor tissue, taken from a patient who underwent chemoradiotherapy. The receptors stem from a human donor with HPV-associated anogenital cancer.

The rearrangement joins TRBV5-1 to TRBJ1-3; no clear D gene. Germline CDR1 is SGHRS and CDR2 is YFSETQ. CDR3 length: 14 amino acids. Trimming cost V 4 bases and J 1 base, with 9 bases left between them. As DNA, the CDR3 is TGCGCCAGCAGCGCCACGACGTCTGGAAACACCATATATTTT. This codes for CASSATTSGNTIYF.

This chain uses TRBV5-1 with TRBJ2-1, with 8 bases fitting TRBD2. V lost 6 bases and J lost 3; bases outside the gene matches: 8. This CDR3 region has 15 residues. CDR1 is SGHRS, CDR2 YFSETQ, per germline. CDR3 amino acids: CASTPGGRSYNEQFF. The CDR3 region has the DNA TGCGCCAGCACCCCCGGCGGGAGGAGCTACAATGAGCAGTTCTTC.

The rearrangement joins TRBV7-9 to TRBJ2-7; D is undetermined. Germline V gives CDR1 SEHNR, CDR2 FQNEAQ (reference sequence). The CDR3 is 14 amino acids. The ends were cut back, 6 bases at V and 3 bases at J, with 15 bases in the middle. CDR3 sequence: CASRDRSAGYEQYF. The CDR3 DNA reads TGTGCCAGCAGAGATAGGTCTGCCGGCTACGAGCAGTACTTC.

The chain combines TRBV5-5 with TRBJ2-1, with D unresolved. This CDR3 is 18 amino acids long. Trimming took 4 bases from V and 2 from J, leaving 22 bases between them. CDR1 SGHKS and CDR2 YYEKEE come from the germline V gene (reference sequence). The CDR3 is CASSPSKGVEAPYNEQFF. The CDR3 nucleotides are TGTGCCAGCAGCCCAAGTAAGGGCGTTGAGGCTCCCTACAATGAGCAGTTCTTC.

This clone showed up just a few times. CDR3 amino acids: CASSSGQGANEQYF. The CDR3 nucleotides are TGTGCCAGCAGTTCGGGACAGGGGGCCAACGAGCAGTACTTC. The J gene is TRBJ2-7, the V gene TRBV27, with TRBD1 matching 12 bases. Trimming at V came to 4 bases and at J to 5 bases, leaving 3 bases not matched to a gene. The CDR3 has 14 amino acids. In germline, CDR1 is MNHEY, CDR2 SMNVEV (reference sequence).

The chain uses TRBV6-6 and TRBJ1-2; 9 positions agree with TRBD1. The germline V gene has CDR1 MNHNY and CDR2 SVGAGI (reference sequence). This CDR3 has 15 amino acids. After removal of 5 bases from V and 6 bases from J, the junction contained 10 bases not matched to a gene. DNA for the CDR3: TGTGCCAGCAGTCCCTTGGACAGGGGTGAACATGGCTACACCTTC. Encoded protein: CASSPLDRGEHGYTF.

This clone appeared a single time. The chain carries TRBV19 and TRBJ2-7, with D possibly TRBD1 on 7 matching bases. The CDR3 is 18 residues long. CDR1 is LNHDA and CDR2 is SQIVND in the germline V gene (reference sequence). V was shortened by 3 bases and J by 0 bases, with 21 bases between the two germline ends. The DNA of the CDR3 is TGTGCCAGTAGTATTGGTTGGAGGGGGCGACTAAGCTCCTACGAGCAGTACTTC. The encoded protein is CASSIGWRGRLSSYEQYF.

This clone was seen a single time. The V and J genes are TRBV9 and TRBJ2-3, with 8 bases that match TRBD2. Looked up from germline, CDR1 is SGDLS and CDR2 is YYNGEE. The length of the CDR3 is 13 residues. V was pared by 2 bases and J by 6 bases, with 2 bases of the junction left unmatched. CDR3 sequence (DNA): TGTGCCAGCAGCGTCTCGGGAGGGGATACGCAGTATTTT. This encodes CASSVSGGDTQYF.

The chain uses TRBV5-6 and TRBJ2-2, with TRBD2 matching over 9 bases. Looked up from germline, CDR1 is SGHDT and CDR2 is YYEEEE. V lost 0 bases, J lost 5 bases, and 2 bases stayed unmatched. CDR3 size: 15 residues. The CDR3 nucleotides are TGTGCCAGCAGCTTGGTGGCGGGAGGGACCGGGGAGCTGTTTTTT. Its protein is CASSLVAGGTGELFF.

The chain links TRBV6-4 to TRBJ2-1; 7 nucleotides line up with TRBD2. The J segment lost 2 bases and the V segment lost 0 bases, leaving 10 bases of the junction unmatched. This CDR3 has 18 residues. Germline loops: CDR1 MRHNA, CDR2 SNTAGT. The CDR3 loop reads CASSDSGGRSKTYNEQFF. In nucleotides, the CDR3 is TGTGCCAGCAGTGACTCGGGCGGGAGAAGCAAAACCTACAATGAGCAGTTCTTC.

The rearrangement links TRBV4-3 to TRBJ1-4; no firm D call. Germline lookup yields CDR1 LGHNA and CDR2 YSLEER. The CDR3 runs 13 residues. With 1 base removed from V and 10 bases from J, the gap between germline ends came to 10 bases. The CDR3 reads CASSQVERGKLFF. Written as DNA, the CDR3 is TGCGCCAGCAGCCAAGTGGAACGGGGAAAACTGTTTTTT.

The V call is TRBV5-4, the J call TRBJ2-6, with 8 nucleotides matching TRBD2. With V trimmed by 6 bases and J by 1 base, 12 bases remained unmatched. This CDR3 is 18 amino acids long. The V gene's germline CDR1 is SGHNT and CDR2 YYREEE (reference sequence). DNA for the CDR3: TGTGCCAGCACCCCGGGGGGGACTAGTGCATCTGGGGCCAACGTCCTGACTTTC. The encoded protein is CASTPGGTSASGANVLTF.

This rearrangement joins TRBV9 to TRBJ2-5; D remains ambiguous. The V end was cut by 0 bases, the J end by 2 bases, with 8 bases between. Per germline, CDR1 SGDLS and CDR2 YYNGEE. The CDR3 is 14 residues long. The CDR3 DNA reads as TGTGCCAGCAGCGTAGGTGTGGGGCAAGAGACCCAGTACTTC. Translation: CASSVGVGQETQYF. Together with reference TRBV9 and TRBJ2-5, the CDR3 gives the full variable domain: DSGVTQTPKHLITATGQRVTLRCSPRSGDLSVYWYQQSLDQGLQFLIQYYNGEERAKGNILERFSAQQFPDLHSELNLSSLELGDSALYFCASSVGVGQETQYFGPGTRLLVL.

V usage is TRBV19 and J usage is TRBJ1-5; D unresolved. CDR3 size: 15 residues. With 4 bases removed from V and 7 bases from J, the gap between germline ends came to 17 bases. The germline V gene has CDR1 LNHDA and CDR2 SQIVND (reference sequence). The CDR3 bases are TGTGCCAGTAGTAAAGACGGTTTAGAGGAGCAGCCCCAGCATTTT. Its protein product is CASSKDGLEEQPQHF.

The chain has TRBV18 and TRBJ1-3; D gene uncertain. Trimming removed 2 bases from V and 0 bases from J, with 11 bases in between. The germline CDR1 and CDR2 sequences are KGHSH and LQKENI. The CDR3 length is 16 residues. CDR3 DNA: TGTGCCAGCTCACCAGAAGCCACATACTCTGGAAACACCATATATTTT. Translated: CASSPEATYSGNTIYF.

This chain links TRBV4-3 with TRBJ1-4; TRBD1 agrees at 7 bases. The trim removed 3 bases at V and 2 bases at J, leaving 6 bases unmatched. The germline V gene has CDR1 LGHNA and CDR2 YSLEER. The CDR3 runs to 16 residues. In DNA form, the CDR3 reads TGCGCCAGCAGCCAGGGACGACAGGGCACTAATGAAAAACTGTTTTTT. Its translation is CASSQGRQGTNEKLFF.